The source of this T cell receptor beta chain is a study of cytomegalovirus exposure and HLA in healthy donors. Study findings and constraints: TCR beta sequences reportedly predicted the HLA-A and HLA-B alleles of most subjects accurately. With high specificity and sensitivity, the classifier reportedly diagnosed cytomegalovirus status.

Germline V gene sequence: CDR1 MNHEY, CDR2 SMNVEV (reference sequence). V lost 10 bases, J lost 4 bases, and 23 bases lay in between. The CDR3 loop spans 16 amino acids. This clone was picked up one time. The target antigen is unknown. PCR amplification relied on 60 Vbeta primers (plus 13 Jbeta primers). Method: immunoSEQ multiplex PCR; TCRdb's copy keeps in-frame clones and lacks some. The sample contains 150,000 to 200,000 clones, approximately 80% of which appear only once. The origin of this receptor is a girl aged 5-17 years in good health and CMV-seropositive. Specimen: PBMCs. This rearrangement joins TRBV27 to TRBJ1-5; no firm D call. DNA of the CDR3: TGTGCCACCAACTCAATCGACAATGCGGGAAATCAGCCCCAGCATTTT. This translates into CATNSIDNAGNQPQHF.